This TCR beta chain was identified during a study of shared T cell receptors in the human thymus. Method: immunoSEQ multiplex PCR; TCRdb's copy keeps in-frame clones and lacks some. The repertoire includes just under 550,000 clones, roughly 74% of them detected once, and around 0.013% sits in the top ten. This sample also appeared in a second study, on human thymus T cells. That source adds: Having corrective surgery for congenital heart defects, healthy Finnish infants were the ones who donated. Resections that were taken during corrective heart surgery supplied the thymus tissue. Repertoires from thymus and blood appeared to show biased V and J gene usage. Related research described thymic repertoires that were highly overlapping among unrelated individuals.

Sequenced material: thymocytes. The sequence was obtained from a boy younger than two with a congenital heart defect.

CDR3 region: CAWSIPRAARMNTEAFF. As DNA, the CDR3 is TGTGCCTGGAGTATCCCCAGGGCGGCCCGAATGAACACTGAAGCTTTCTTT. This sequence joins TRBV30 and TRBJ1-1; TRBD1 might be the D (5 bases). The CDR3 runs 17 residues. Germline V gene lookup returns CDR1 GTSNPN and CDR2 SVGIG (reference sequence). Deletions cut 2 bases from V and 0 bases from J, with 19 bases between.